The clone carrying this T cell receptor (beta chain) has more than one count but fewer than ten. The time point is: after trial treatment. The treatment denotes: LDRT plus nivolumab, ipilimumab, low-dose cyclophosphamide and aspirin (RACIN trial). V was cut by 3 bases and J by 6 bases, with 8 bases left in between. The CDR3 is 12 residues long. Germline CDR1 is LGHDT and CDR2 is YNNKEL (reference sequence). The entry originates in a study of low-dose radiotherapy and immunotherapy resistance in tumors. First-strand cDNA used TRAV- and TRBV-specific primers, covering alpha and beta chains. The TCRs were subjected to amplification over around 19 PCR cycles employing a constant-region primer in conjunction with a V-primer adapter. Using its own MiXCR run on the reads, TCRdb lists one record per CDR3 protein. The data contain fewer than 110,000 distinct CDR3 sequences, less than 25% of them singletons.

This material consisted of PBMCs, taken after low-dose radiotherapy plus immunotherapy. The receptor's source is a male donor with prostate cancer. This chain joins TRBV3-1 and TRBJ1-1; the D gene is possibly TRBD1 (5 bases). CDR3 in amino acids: CASSQMGPEAFF. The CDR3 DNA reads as TGTGCCAGCAGCCAGATGGGGCCTGAAGCTTTCTTT. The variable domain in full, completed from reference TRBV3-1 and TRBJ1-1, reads DTAVSQTPKYLVTQMGNDKSIKCEQNLGHDTMYWYKQDSKKFLKIMFSYNNKELIINETVPNRFSPKSPDKAHLNLHINSLELGDSAVYFCASSQMGPEAFFGQGTRLTVV.